This TCR beta chain comes out of a study of CD8+ T cells in alopecia areata. Isolated RNA was reverse transcribed into cDNA used as the sequencing template. TCRdb keeps only in-frame clones here, not all; method: immunoSEQ multiplex PCR. The sample includes about 110,000 clones, 59% of them seen just once. This clone was counted a single time. As yet, its antigen is unknown. Sorted out of PBMCs were CD4+ T cells and CD8+ T cells. CDR3 size: 14 residues. Germline V CDR1 and CDR2: SGHDT, YYEEEE. V lost 6 bases and J lost 6; bases outside the gene matches: 11. Whole-study results and caveats: Sharing of TCR sequences between patients (possibly for HLA-related reasons) was less clear than in mice. Sequence data from scalp samples additionally include resident alphabeta T cells of normal skin. Especially in alopecia totalis/universalis, lesional scalp showed greater clonality than normal scalp did.

The receptor was derived from a human donor in good health. The source material was CD8+ T cells sorted from blood. The genes are TRBV5-6 and TRBJ1-2, with 7 positions matching TRBD1. The DNA of the CDR3 is TGTGCCAGCATGGAAGGAGGGGGCGCGAATGGCTACACCTTC. Protein: CASMEGGGANGYTF.